The rows below give T cell receptor beta chains drawn from one sample of a study of T cell changes during pregnancy in multiple sclerosis. Repertoires were generated with immunoSEQ multiplex PCR, while TCRdb's copy carries only in-frame clones and drops some. The data contain more than 95,000 clones, 80% to 95% of them singletons. The sequenced sample was peripheral blood, obtained after pregnancy. The receptor source for this set is a female donor with multiple sclerosis, enrolled in a pregnancy study. The CDR3 runs from the conserved cysteine through the conserved F or W. A D gene is named only where the DNA matches it firmly. Size is stated for part of the rows, as once, few or many counts, or as a class when the clone is expanded.

abundance	j_gene	d_gene	v_gene	CDR3aa
few	TRBJ1-1	NA	TRBV19	CASSIGGGAGTEAFF
NA	TRBJ2-1	TRBD2	TRBV30	CAFGLAGGPDEQFF
NA	TRBJ1-6	NA	TRBV30	CAWRDPSPRGNSPLHF
NA	TRBJ2-1	TRBD2	TRBV30	CAWTTPGLAGNEQFF
NA	TRBJ1-1	NA	TRBV9	CASNVGMNTEAFF
NA	TRBJ2-5	TRBD2	TRBV10-3	CAIRFTIAGEGVRQETQYF
NA	TRBJ2-3	NA	TRBV7-2	CASSLGWGLFSDTQYF
NA	TRBJ2-7	TRBD2	TRBV7-6	CASSLAGGGVYEQYF
NA	TRBJ2-1	NA	TRBV9	CASSVDFEQFF
NA	TRBJ1-1	TRBD1	TRBV7-2	CASTLTQGVGAEAFF
NA	TRBJ1-1	NA	TRBV28	CASSLTAMNTEAFF
NA	TRBJ2-7	TRBD2	TRBV15	CATSTWTSGRPEQYF
NA	TRBJ2-1	TRBD2	TRBV7-9	CASSLLAGGHNEQFF
NA	TRBJ1-2	NA	TRBV28	CASSSSLSRGSGGYTF
NA	TRBJ1-2	NA	TRBV19	CASSIDPGPGYTF
NA	TRBJ2-2	TRBD1	TRBV4-1	CASSQAQGTGELFF
once	TRBJ2-4	NA	TRBV20-1	CSAGSADIQYF
once	TRBJ2-1	NA	TRBV9	CASSVAGSHNEQFF
NA	TRBJ1-1	NA	TRBV9	CASTSGQGSTEAFF
NA	TRBJ2-3	NA	TRBV5-1	CASGLPDTQYF
NA	TRBJ2-1	TRBD2	TRBV5-1	CASSRLADNEQFF
NA	TRBJ2-1	TRBD1	TRBV7-9	CASSSYGQGGHNEQFF
NA	TRBJ1-5	NA	TRBV28	CASSPQVSNQPQHF
NA	TRBJ2-5	NA	TRBV5-1	CASSASRETQYF
few	TRBJ2-4	NA	TRBV11-2	CASSFRGVEVGLAKNIQYF
NA	TRBJ2-3	TRBD1	TRBV29-1	CSVNRGHTQYF
NA	TRBJ1-4	NA	TRBV28	CASSLRSVTEKLFF
NA	TRBJ2-5	NA	TRBV28	CASSGVQETQYF
NA	TRBJ2-1	TRBD2	TRBV30	CAWSVRGVNEQFF
NA	TRBJ2-7	TRBD1	TRBV2	CASRLLPGQSSIEQYF
NA	TRBJ1-5	TRBD1	TRBV10-3	CAISESGQVNQPQHF
NA	TRBJ2-7	TRBD1	TRBV7-8	CASSFQPSGGAVSYEQYF
NA	TRBJ1-1	NA	TRBV7-9	CASLNGGGTEAFF
NA	TRBJ1-3	TRBD1	TRBV9	CASSLRTGGTGNTIYF
NA	TRBJ1-4	TRBD1	TRBV27	CASSLTPGRGREKLFF
NA	TRBJ2-3	TRBD2	TRBV9	CASSSSGRDTQYF
NA	TRBJ1-5	NA	TRBV6-5	CASSYRGGRGNQPQHF
NA	TRBJ2-7	TRBD1	TRBV30	CAWSGRRTGTYEQYF
NA	TRBJ2-3	NA	TRBV19	CASSEGWRPTDTQYF
NA	TRBJ2-7	TRBD2	TRBV10-3	CAIRGTKINEQYF
once	TRBJ2-7	TRBD1	TRBV7-6	CASSLVTGAEQYF
NA	TRBJ1-1	TRBD1	TRBV2	CASSGTGQPNTEAFF
NA	TRBJ2-2	NA	TRBV19	CASTVSTGELFF
few	TRBJ1-2	NA	TRBV19	CASREIGGNYGYTF
NA	TRBJ2-6	TRBD2	TRBV5-8	CASSPGLAGGGSGANVLTF
NA	TRBJ1-1	NA	TRBV7-9	CASSIRGSALNTEAFF
NA	TRBJ1-2	TRBD1	TRBV27	CASPSGTAPNYGYTF
NA	TRBJ2-7	TRBD2	TRBV5-6	CASSLAAVSGTSTF
NA	TRBJ2-7	NA	TRBV28	CASSSQGPQGEQYF